These 22 T cell receptor beta chains were sequenced from one sample in a study of siplizumab effects on memory and regulatory T cells. Some clones are missing from TCRdb's copy, which holds only in-frame ones; the method was immunoSEQ multiplex PCR. The data show about 68,000 clones, 93% seen once. The sample comprised CD8+ T cells sorted from blood. The receptors here all came from a human donor in good health.

This sequence joins TRBV4-1 and TRBJ1-1; TRBD1 is a possible D gene (5 bases). Germline lookup yields CDR1 MGHRA and CDR2 YSYEKL. Trimming shortened V by 3 bases and J by 8 bases, and 16 bases separated the two germline ends. CDR3 length equals 14 residues. The CDR3: CASSQSGASREAFF. As DNA, the CDR3 is TGCGCCAGCAGCCAGTCCGGGGCCTCAAGGGAAGCTTTCTTT.

The rearrangement joins TRBV28 to TRBJ2-3; D possibly corresponds to TRBD1 (6 bases). The V and J ends lost 5 bases and 2 bases respectively, with 11 bases between them. Germline V lookup: CDR1 MDHEN, CDR2 SYDVKM. The CDR3 has 14 residues. CDR3 region: CASSEGQTTDTQYF. The CDR3 nucleotides are TGTGCCAGCAGTGAAGGACAGACCACAGATACGCAGTATTTT.

V is TRBV11-2 and J is TRBJ1-2; D remains unclear. The CDR3 sequence is 13 residues long. The V gene lost 11 bases and the J gene lost 5 bases, with 18 bases spanning the gap. Looked up from germline, CDR1 is SGHAT and CDR2 is FQNNGV. The CDR3 DNA sequence: TGTGCCTGCGGGAACAGTTTTAGTTATGGCTACACCTTC. Protein: CACGNSFSYGYTF.

The chain recombines TRBV5-1 with TRBJ2-7; D may be TRBD2 (6 bases). This CDR3 contains 15 residues. Germline CDR1 is SGHRS and CDR2 is YFSETQ. V was pared by 4 bases and J by 2 bases, with 16 bases between. The CDR3 DNA follows: TGCGCCAGCAGCCCTACGTGGGGGGTACCCTACGAGCAGTACTTC. The encoded protein is CASSPTWGVPYEQYF.

Points on this clone: The junction departs from the called germline gene at one end, perhaps through a read error. This chain connects TRBV5-3 to TRBJ1-1, with D possibly being TRBD1 (6 bases). TRBV5-3 is filed as an ORF, its function uncertain. The CDR3 contains 15 residues. Here the CDR3 DNA reads TGTGCCAGAAGCCAAAATTGCACAGGGAACGCTGAAGCTTTCTTT. Translating gives CARSQNCTGNAEAFF.

This clone occurred once. The chain links TRBV5-6 to TRBJ2-4, with D maybe TRBD1 (6 bases). CDR3 length: 12 residues. CDR1 and CDR2 (germline): SGHDT, YYEEEE. V lost 4 bases to trimming and J lost 9 bases, with 11 bases between them. The CDR3 loop reads CASSAGESIQYF. Written as DNA, the CDR3 is TGTGCCAGCAGCGCAGGGGAGAGCATTCAGTACTTC.

The chain is built from TRBV9 and TRBJ2-6, with D possibly matching TRBD1 (7 bases). The CDR3 runs to 19 residues. The V gene lost 2 bases and the J gene lost 0 bases, with 18 bases spanning the gap. Germline V gives CDR1 SGDLS, CDR2 YYNGEE. In nucleotides, the CDR3 is TGTGCCAGCAGCGTTTCAACGGAGGGGGCCTACTCTGGGGCCAACGTCCTGACTTTC. Translated: CASSVSTEGAYSGANVLTF.

The V gene is TRBV4-2, the J gene TRBJ2-3, with 14 positions matching TRBD2. Per the germline V gene, CDR1 is LGHNA and CDR2 is YNFKEQ. This CDR3 is built from 18 residues. The ends lost 5 bases at V and 0 bases at J; junction bases unmatched: 7. Here the CDR3 reads CASSKGLAGDLSTDTQYF. CDR3 DNA: TGTGCCAGCAGCAAGGGACTAGCGGGGGACCTTAGCACAGATACGCAGTATTTT.

This clone came up once. The rearrangement joins TRBV7-9 to TRBJ2-7, with 7 bases identical to TRBD1. CDR1 and CDR2 (germline): SEHNR, FQNEAQ (reference sequence). The CDR3 is made up of 15 amino acids. V lost 5 bases, J lost 2 bases, and 9 bases stayed unmatched. The CDR3 DNA sequence: TGTGCCAGCAGCGAGAATACAGGGGTTACCTACGAGCAGTACTTC. This codes for CASSENTGVTYEQYF.

The chain couples TRBV6-5 to TRBJ1-2; D not resolved. Trimming pared 1 base from V and 6 bases from J, leaving 9 bases between. The V gene's germline CDR1 is MNHEY and CDR2 SVGAGI. The CDR3 spans 13 residues. CDR3 DNA sequence: TGTGCCAGCAGTTACTTTCCCGGGGATGGCTACACCTTC. Protein: CASSYFPGDGYTF.

The V gene is TRBV11-3, the J gene TRBJ2-7, with D uncertain. Trimming took off 1 base at V and 6 bases at J, with 10 bases between the two ends. Per the germline V gene, CDR1 is SGHNT and CDR2 is YENEEA. The CDR3 consists of 13 residues. CDR3 sequence reads: CASSLGTMGEQYF. The CDR3, as DNA: TGTGCCAGCAGCTTAGGCACCATGGGCGAGCAGTACTTC.

The chain uses TRBV2 and TRBJ2-1, with D perhaps TRBD1 (6 bases). Trimming cost V 7 bases and J 0 bases, with 16 bases left between them. The CDR3 contains 16 residues. The V gene's germline CDR1 is SNHLY and CDR2 FYNNEI. The CDR3 sequence: CASNPIDRSSYNEQFF. In nucleotides, the CDR3 is TGTGCCAGCAACCCAATCGACAGGAGCTCCTACAATGAGCAGTTCTTC.

The genes are TRBV6-1 and TRBJ2-5; 10 bases are shared with TRBD2. This CDR3 comprises 15 residues. The germline CDR1 and CDR2 sequences are MNHNS and SASEGT. J was trimmed by 5 bases and V by 3 bases; bases with no gene match: 6. CDR3 loop: CASSDSGGAGETQYF. As DNA, the CDR3 is TGTGCCAGCAGTGACAGCGGGGGGGCCGGGGAGACCCAGTACTTC.

The chain employs TRBV6-1 and TRBJ1-2; D gene ambiguous. Trimming cost V 3 bases and J 5 bases, with 7 bases left between them. The CDR3 consists of 12 residues. Germline-derived CDR1 and CDR2 are MNHNS and SASEGT. This chain's CDR3 is CASSDSAYGYTF. The CDR3 nucleotides read TGTGCCAGCAGTGATAGCGCTTATGGCTACACCTTC.

Regarding this clone: This sample also contains other DNA sequences that code for the same CDR3. This chain uses TRBV28 with TRBJ1-5; 9 bases align to TRBD1. Trimming cost V 2 bases and J 7 bases; bases outside gene matches: 6. CDR3 length equals 15 residues. Germline CDR1 is MDHEN and CDR2 is SYDVKM. Here the CDR3 reads CASSLGQGFRQPQHF. CDR3 DNA sequence: TGTGCCAGCAGTTTAGGACAGGGGTTTAGACAGCCCCAGCATTTT.

J is TRBJ2-3 and V is TRBV25-1, with D perhaps TRBD1 or TRBD2 (7 bases each). V lost 5 bases and J lost 1, with 13 bases in between. The CDR3 contains 15 residues. Germline CDR1 reads MGHDK; CDR2 reads SYGVNS. CDR3 sequence (DNA): TGTGCCAGCAGTAAGACAGGGAGGGGCACAGATACGCAGTATTTT. It encodes CASSKTGRGTDTQYF.

The chain carries TRBV27 and TRBJ1-1; possibly TRBD1 for D (5 bases). The CDR3 loop spans 14 amino acids. V was shortened by 5 bases and J by 5 bases, with 15 bases between the two germline ends. CDR1 is MNHEY, CDR2 SMNVEV, per germline (reference sequence). The CDR3 DNA reads as TGTGCCAGCAGTCCAGGGCGGGGTTGGACTGAAGCTTTCTTT. This codes for CASSPGRGWTEAFF.

The rearrangement links TRBV19 to TRBJ2-5; TRBD2 matches 12 bases. J gave up 5 bases and V 3 bases, and 13 bases lay outside the gene matches. CDR3 length: 18 residues. Germline CDR1 LNHDA, CDR2 SQIVND (reference sequence). The CDR3 loop is CASSMAPVLTSGGETQYF. CDR3 bases: TGTGCCAGTAGTATGGCTCCCGTGCTAACTAGCGGGGGGGAGACCCAGTACTTC.

The V gene is TRBV27, the J gene TRBJ2-7, with 12 bases lining up with TRBD1. CDR1 and CDR2 (germline): MNHEY, SMNVEV (reference sequence). CDR3 length: 14 amino acids. Trimming at V came to 7 bases and at J to 4 bases, leaving 5 bases not matched to a gene. Here the CDR3 DNA reads TGTGCCAGCAAACCGGGACAGGGGGCGTACGAGCAGTACTTC. Protein product: CASKPGQGAYEQYF.

This clone was counted only a few times. The rearrangement joins TRBV9 to TRBJ2-7, with D perhaps TRBD2 (6 bases). Germline V gives CDR1 SGDLS, CDR2 YYNGEE. The V gene lost 3 bases and the J gene lost 2 bases, with 9 bases spanning the gap. The CDR3 consists of 13 residues. As DNA, the CDR3 is TGTGCCAGCAGCGCCGGGACTCCCTACGAGCAGTACTTC. Its protein product is CASSAGTPYEQYF.

Here the CDR3 reads CSVAGTGPTGELFF. CDR3 in DNA: TGCAGCGTAGCCGGGACAGGGCCTACCGGGGAGCTGTTTTTT. J is TRBJ2-2 and V is TRBV29-1; TRBD1 aligns across 9 bases. The CDR3 runs 14 residues. V shed 6 bases and J 5 bases; nucleotides not matched to a gene: 7. Per the germline V gene, CDR1 is SQVTM and CDR2 is ANQGSEA.

V is TRBV2 and J is TRBJ1-2, with D possibly being TRBD1 (5 bases). V gave up 4 bases and J gave up 4 bases, with 19 bases separating them. The CDR3 has 16 amino acids. Germline V gene data show CDR1 as SNHLY and CDR2 as FYNNEI. The CDR3 here is CASSGSPGGVFYGYTF. The CDR3, as DNA: TGTGCCAGCAGTGGGTCTCCCGGGGGGGTGTTCTATGGCTACACCTTC.